The 13 T cell receptor beta chains below all came from one sample that was sequenced in a study of blood T cell repertoires in COVID-19. Sequencing used immunoSEQ multiplex PCR; TCRdb keeps in-frame clones, though not all of them. The data show under 150,000 clones, with roughly 76% seen just once and less than 15% held by the top ten. Source material: peripheral blood. Source of these receptors: an elderly man with acute or convalescent COVID-19.

The chain is built from TRBV30 and TRBJ2-7, with D maybe TRBD1 (6 bases). Trimming shortened V by 0 bases and J by 1 base, and 7 bases separated the two germline ends. The CDR3 runs 13 residues. Germline CDR1 and CDR2: GTSNPN and SVGIG (reference sequence). The CDR3 here is CAWSVQGSYEQYF. The CDR3 nucleotides are TGTGCCTGGAGTGTACAGGGATCCTACGAGCAGTACTTC. The entire variable domain, with the rest obtained from reference TRBV30 and TRBJ2-7, is as follows: SQTIHQWPATLVQPVGSPLSLECTVEGTSNPNLYWYRQAAGRGLQLLFYSVGIGQISSEVPQNLSASRPQDRQFILSSKKLLLSDSGFYLCAWSVQGSYEQYFGPGTRLTVT.

The CDR3 region is CASSPGTVVNQPQHF. In nucleotides, the CDR3 is TGCGCCAGCAGCCCCGGGACAGTAGTTAATCAGCCCCAGCATTTT. The rearrangement uses TRBV4-1 and TRBJ1-5, with TRBD1 identical over 7 bases. The junction had 7 bases not matched to a gene; V was cut back by 4 bases and J by 4 bases. Germline V gene data show CDR1 as MGHRA and CDR2 as YSYEKL. This CDR3 is built from 15 residues.

V usage is TRBV5-1 and J usage is TRBJ2-1, with 11 bases that match TRBD2. The CDR3 is 15 amino acids. Losses at the gene ends were 6 bases for V and 4 bases for J; bases not matched to a gene: 6. Germline V gives CDR1 SGHRS, CDR2 YFSETQ. The CDR3 here is CASTLLAGAYNEQFF. Written as DNA, the CDR3 is TGCGCCAGCACTTTACTAGCGGGGGCTTACAATGAGCAGTTCTTC.

The CDR3 is CASSRGWRGDYNEQFF. The DNA of the CDR3 is TGTGCCAGCAGCCGCGGGTGGCGGGGCGATTACAATGAGCAGTTCTTC. The chain couples TRBV13 to TRBJ2-1; tentatively, D is TRBD2 (6 bases). The CDR3 runs 16 residues. Deletions cut 5 bases from V and 4 bases from J, with 18 bases between. CDR1 is PRHDT, CDR2 FYEKMQ, per germline (reference sequence).

The V and J genes are TRBV6-5 and TRBJ2-7; TRBD1 matches at 7 bases. Germline values: CDR1 MNHEY, CDR2 SVGAGI. V lost 4 bases and J lost 0; bases outside the gene matches: 6. The CDR3 covers 15 residues. In DNA form, the CDR3 reads TGTGCCAGCAGTTGGGGGACAGAGAGCTCCTACGAGCAGTACTTC. Translating it yields CASSWGTESSYEQYF.

The gene calls are TRBV12-3 or TRBV12-4 and TRBJ1-5, with D possibly TRBD1 on 5 matching bases. This CDR3 spans 13 amino acids. V dropped 6 bases and J dropped 6 bases, with 12 bases sitting between them. The CDR3 spells CASSRVGGQPQHF. CDR3 DNA: TGTGCCAGCAGCCGGGTGGGGGGTCAGCCCCAGCATTTT.

The chain recombines TRBV7-2 with TRBJ1-2, with TRBD1 matching over 8 bases. Trimming at V came to 4 bases and at J to 11 bases, leaving 12 bases not matched to a gene. Per the germline V gene, CDR1 is SGHTA and CDR2 is FQGNSA. The CDR3 is 14 residues long. In nucleotides, the CDR3 is TGTGCCAGCAGCTATAGACAGGGGCAATGGGAATACACCTTC. Encoded protein: CASSYRQGQWEYTF.

This clone was seen more than once but under ten times. The chain combines TRBV30 with TRBJ2-7; maybe TRBD1 (6 bases). Germline assignment: CDR1 GTSNPN and CDR2 SVGIG (reference sequence). With 0 bases removed from V and 12 bases from J, the gap between germline ends came to 15 bases. This CDR3 has 12 amino acids. The chain's CDR3 is CAWSVFGQMLYF. DNA of the CDR3: TGTGCCTGGAGTGTGTTCGGACAGATGCTGTACTTC.

This chain connects TRBV28 to TRBJ2-2; no definite D call. The CDR3 runs to 15 residues. The germline gives CDR1 MDHEN, CDR2 SYDVKM. V was clipped by 6 bases and J by 2 bases, with 13 bases between them. The CDR3 sequence: CASSRGGLNTGELFF. Written as DNA, the CDR3 is TGTGCCAGCAGCAGAGGTGGCTTAAACACCGGGGAGCTGTTTTTT.

The chain employs TRBV9 and TRBJ2-2; 9 bases align to TRBD1. Germline trimming cut 2 bases from V and 7 bases from J; bases unmatched to any gene: 6. Germline CDR1 is SGDLS and CDR2 is YYNGEE. This CDR3 is built from 15 residues. DNA of the CDR3: TGTGCCAGCAGCGTCCTACAGGGGGCCGGCGGGGAGCTGTTTTTT. Translation gives CASSVLQGAGGELFF.

The V and J genes are TRBV4-2 and TRBJ1-2; 7 bases map to TRBD1. V lost 2 bases to trimming and J lost 4 bases; unmatched junction nucleotides: 13. This CDR3 is 17 amino acids long. Germline V CDR1 and CDR2: LGHNA, YNFKEQ. The CDR3 protein is CASSQQSQGQLGYGYTF. DNA for the CDR3: TGTGCCAGCAGCCAACAGTCACAGGGACAGCTGGGCTATGGCTACACCTTC.

The chain carries TRBV10-3 and TRBJ2-3; D is unclear. Trimming removed 3 bases from V and 5 bases from J, with 6 bases in between. The CDR3 consists of 12 residues. Germline V gene lookup returns CDR1 ENHRY and CDR2 SYGVKD. The CDR3 coding sequence is TGTGCCATCAGTGAACAGAGAGATACGCAGTATTTT. This translates into CAISEQRDTQYF.

This clone was detected only once. Possible read error: a much larger clone is one base away. The V and J genes are TRBV4-2 and TRBJ2-3; D not certain. The CDR3 consists of 11 residues. The germline CDR1 and CDR2 sequences are LGHNA and YNFKEQ. The germline V and J ends were trimmed by 3 bases and 6 bases, with 4 bases remaining between them. The CDR3 sequence is CASSHRDTQYF. The DNA for the CDR3 is TGTGCCAGCAGCCACAGGGATACGCAGTATTTT.